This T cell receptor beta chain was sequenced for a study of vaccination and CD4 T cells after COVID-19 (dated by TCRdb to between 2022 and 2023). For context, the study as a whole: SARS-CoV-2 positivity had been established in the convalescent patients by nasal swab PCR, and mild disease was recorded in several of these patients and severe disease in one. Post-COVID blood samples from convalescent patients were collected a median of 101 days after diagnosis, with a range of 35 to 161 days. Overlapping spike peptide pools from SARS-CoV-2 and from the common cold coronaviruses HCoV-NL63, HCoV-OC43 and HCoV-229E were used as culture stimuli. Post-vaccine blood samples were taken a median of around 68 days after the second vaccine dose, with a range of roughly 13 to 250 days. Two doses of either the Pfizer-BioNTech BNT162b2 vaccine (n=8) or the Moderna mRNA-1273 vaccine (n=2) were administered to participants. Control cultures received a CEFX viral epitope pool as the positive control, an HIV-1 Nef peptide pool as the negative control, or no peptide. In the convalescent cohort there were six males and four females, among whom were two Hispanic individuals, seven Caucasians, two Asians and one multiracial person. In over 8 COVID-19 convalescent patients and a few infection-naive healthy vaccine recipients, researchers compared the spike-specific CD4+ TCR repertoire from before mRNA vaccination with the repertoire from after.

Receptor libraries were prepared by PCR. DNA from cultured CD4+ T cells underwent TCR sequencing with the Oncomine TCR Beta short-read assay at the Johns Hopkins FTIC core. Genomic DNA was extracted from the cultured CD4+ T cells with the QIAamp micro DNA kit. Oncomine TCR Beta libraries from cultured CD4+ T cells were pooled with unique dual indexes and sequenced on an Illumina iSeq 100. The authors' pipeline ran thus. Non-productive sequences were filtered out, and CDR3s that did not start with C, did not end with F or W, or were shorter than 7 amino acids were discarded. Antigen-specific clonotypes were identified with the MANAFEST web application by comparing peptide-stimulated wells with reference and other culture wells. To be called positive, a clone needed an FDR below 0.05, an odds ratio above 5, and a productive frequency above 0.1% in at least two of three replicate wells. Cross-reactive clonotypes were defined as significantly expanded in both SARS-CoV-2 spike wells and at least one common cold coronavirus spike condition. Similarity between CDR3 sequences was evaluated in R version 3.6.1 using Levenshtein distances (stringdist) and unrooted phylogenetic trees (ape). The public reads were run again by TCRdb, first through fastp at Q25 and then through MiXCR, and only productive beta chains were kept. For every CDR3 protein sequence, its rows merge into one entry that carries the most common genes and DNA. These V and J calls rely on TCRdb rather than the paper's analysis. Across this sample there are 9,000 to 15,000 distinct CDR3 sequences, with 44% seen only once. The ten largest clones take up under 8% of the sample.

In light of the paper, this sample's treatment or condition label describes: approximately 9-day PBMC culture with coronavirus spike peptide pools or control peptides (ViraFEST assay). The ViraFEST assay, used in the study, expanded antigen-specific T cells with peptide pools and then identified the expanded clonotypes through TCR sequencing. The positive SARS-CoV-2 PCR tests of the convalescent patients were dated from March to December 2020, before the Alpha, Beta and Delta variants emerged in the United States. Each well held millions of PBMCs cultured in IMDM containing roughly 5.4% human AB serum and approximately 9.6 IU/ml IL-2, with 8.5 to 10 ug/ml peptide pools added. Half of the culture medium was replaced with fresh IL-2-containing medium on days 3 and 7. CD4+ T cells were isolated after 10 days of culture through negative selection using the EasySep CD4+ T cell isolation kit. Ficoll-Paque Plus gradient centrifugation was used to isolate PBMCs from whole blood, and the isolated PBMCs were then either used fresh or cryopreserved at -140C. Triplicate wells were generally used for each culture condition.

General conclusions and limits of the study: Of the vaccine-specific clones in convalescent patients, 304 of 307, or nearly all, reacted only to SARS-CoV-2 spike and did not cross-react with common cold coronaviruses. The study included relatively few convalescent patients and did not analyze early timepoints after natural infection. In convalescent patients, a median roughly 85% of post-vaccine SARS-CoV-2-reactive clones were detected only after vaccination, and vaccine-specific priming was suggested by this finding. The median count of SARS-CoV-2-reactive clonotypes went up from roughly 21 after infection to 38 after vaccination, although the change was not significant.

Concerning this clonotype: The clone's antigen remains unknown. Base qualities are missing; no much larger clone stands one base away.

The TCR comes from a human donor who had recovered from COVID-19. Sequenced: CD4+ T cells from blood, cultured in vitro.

CDR3 region: CATSVQGHTGANVLTF. DNA sequence: TGTGCCACCTCCGTCCAGGGCCATACTGGGGCCAACGTCCTGACTTTC. The chain links TRBV24-1 with TRBJ2-6, with a weak D call of TRBD1 (5 bases match). CDR1 and CDR2 are drawn from the germline V gene: KGHDR, SFDVKD. Cut back by 9 bases and 2 bases, the V and J ends lie 16 bases apart. The CDR3 spans 16 residues, from the cysteine through the phenylalanine. Only CDR3 DNA is held: 48 bases, read in frame from base 1.